The sequence of this T cell receptor (beta chain) was determined in a study of spatial heterogeneity in lung cancer. This clonotype was detected a few times. The antigen remains undetermined. Time point described: sample taken at primary tumor resection. Unsorted samples of tumor, nontumor lung or frozen PBMC had their whole RNA sequenced. Carried by each TCR cDNA molecule was a unique molecular identifier. Using its own MiXCR run on the 5' RACE reads, TCRdb lists one record per CDR3 protein. The table lists tens of thousands of distinct CDR3 sequences, over 9.5% of them singletons, with more than 40% in the top ten. Study-level points and caveats: Circulating ubiquitous expanded tumor TCRs were observed more frequently at resection than at follow-up.

Germline CDR1 is SQVTM and CDR2 is ANQGSEA. The ends were cut back, 0 bases at V and 0 bases at J, with 12 bases in the middle. CDR3 length: 15 amino acids. This receptor was identified in a male donor with early-stage non-small cell lung cancer. The chain joins TRBV29-1 to TRBJ2-7; perhaps TRBD2 as D (5 bases). This sample comprised PBMCs, obtained at surgery. CDR3 coding DNA: TGCAGCGTTGAAGATATACGGGAAAACTCCTACGAGCAGTACTTC. This translates into CSVEDIRENSYEQYF.